The subject of this entry is one T cell receptor beta chain. This record belongs to a study of blood T cells in healthy people across ages. There are 13 residues in the CDR3. The second PCR ran roughly 7 to 12 cycles with a sample-barcoded 5' primer and J-beta primers. TCRdb itself ran the 5' RACE reads through MiXCR, one entry per CDR3 protein. The sample gives 800,000 to 950,000 distinct CDR3 sequences, about 27% of which show up once; roughly a tenth is in the top ten. This same sample was also part of a study on T cells of mothers and their children. That study adds: All RNA that had been extracted was used for cDNA synthesis at around 1.4 ug per 15 ul.

This sequence originates from a woman aged 40 to 55 in good health. This chain links TRBV21-1 with TRBJ1-1. TRBV21-1 is flagged as a pseudogene. The material sequenced was blood. CDR3 sequence: CASSSRKGAEAFF. The CDR3 region has the DNA TGTGCCAGCAGCTCCAGGAAGGGCGCTGAAGCTTTCTTT.